This entry lists 16 T cell receptor beta chains sequenced from one sample in a study of T cell repertoires in cytomegalovirus infection. MiXCR, run by TCRdb on the reads, gives a single entry per CDR3 protein. Among 250,000 to 300,000 distinct CDR3 sequences listed, 20% to 25% were seen once. What these receptors recognize is not known. Sequencing was performed on cultured PBMCs, taken from culture after CMV antigen stimulation. All receptors derive from a human donor in good health (CMV status not recorded). Some clones in this sample may be carry-over from other donors' samples.

The chain is built from TRBV6-1 and TRBJ2-5; the D gene is possibly TRBD1 (6 bases). Trimming shortened V by 8 bases and J by 0 bases, and 13 bases separated the two germline ends. Germline loops: CDR1 MNHNS, CDR2 SASEGT. The CDR3 runs to 14 residues. CDR3 coding DNA: TGTGCCAGCCTGGACAGAGAGTACCAAGAGACCCAGTACTTC. Protein sequence: CASLDREYQETQYF.

This clonotype has more than one count but fewer than ten. The chain employs TRBV5-6 and TRBJ2-2; D possibly matches TRBD1 or TRBD2 (5 bases each). Trimming cost V 0 bases and J 6 bases, with 12 bases left between them. The CDR3 is made up of 15 amino acids. Germline V gene sequence: CDR1 SGHDT, CDR2 YYEEEE. The CDR3: CASSLDPRGAGELFF. For the CDR3, the DNA is TGTGCCAGCAGCTTGGACCCGAGGGGAGCCGGGGAGCTGTTTTTT.

This clonotype was recorded a few times. DNA for the CDR3: TGCGCCAGCAGCCAAGTCCGGCTAGCGGGAGGGCCCGGTGAGCAGTTCTTC. This encodes CASSQVRLAGGPGEQFF. The chain has TRBV4-3 and TRBJ2-1; TRBD2 aligns across 12 bases. Germline-derived CDR1 and CDR2 are LGHNA and YSLEER. Trimming removed 1 base from V and 9 bases from J; junction bases left unmatched: 10. This CDR3 has 17 residues.

V gene TRBV10-3 combines with J gene TRBJ2-7; D is ambiguous. Trimming removed 1 base from V and 2 bases from J, with 9 bases in between. The V gene's germline CDR1 is ENHRY and CDR2 SYGVKD. The CDR3 is 14 amino acids. The CDR3 here is CAISEWRRAYEQYV. The DNA of the CDR3 is TGTGCCATCAGTGAGTGGCGCCGTGCCTACGAGCAGTACGTC.

This clonotype was counted ten times or more. The chain links TRBV7-2 to TRBJ1-6, with TRBD1 as a possible D gene (6 bases). V dropped 1 base and J dropped 8 bases, with 12 bases sitting between them. CDR3 length: 15 residues. The V gene's germline CDR1 is SGHTA and CDR2 FQGNSA. Here the CDR3 reads CASSLETGRYSPLHF. The CDR3, as DNA: TGTGCCAGCAGCTTAGAAACAGGGAGGTATTCACCCCTCCACTTT. Variable domain in full (rest from reference TRBV7-2 and TRBJ1-6): GAGVSQSPSNKVTEKGKDVELRCDPISGHTALYWYRQSLGQGLEFLIYFQGNSAPDKSGLPSDRFSAERTGGSVSTLTIQRTQQEDSAVYLCASSLETGRYSPLHFGNGTRLTVT.

This clonotype has only a few counts. The rearrangement joins TRBV6-6 to TRBJ1-2, with TRBD1 matching over 9 bases. The CDR3 has 15 residues. The V gene end was trimmed by 6 bases and the J gene end by 12 bases; junction bases not matched to a gene: 17. CDR1 is MNHNY and CDR2 is SVGAGI in the germline V gene (reference sequence). The CDR3 here is CASSSINRDREPHTF. The CDR3, as DNA: TGTGCCAGCAGCTCCATTAATAGGGACAGGGAGCCTCACACCTTC.

The table lists this clonotype with a few counts. The genes are TRBV12-3 or TRBV12-4 and TRBJ2-1; 8 bases line up with TRBD2. V was pared by 6 bases and J by 11 bases, with 15 bases of the junction left unmatched. This CDR3 has 15 residues. CDR3 sequence: CASRDPGLGVWKQFF. The CDR3 DNA reads TGTGCCAGCAGAGACCCGGGACTAGGAGTCTGGAAGCAGTTCTTC.

V and J are TRBV27 and TRBJ1-6; 7 bases are shared with TRBD1. CDR1 MNHEY and CDR2 SMNVEV come from the germline V gene (reference sequence). CDR3 length equals 15 residues. V shed 3 bases and J 9 bases; nucleotides not matched to a gene: 8. Here the CDR3 reads CASSFVGQIVSPLHF. In DNA form, the CDR3 reads TGTGCCAGCAGTTTCGTGGGACAGATCGTTTCACCCCTCCACTTT.

This clonotype was observed a handful of times. The chain employs TRBV7-2 and TRBJ1-2; the match to TRBD1 covers 9 bases. V was clipped by 3 bases and J by 4 bases; unmatched bases: 3. The CDR3 is 14 amino acids. Germline V gene sequence: CDR1 SGHTA, CDR2 FQGNSA. The CDR3 here is CASSFGQGFYGYTF. The CDR3 DNA reads as TGTGCCAGCAGCTTCGGACAGGGGTTCTATGGCTACACCTTC.

This chain connects TRBV28 to TRBJ2-1; no clear D gene. Per the germline V gene, CDR1 is MDHEN and CDR2 is SYDVKM. V was cut by 3 bases and J by 15 bases, with 18 bases left in between. This CDR3 has 13 residues. In DNA form, the CDR3 reads TGTGCCAGCAGTTTGAGTAGCTCGGCCGTAGGGTTCTTC. This sequence encodes CASSLSSSAVGFF.

This clonotype has a count of ten or more. The V call is TRBV6-1, the J call TRBJ2-7; TRBD2 matches 9 bases. The CDR3 loop spans 16 amino acids. V lost 9 bases and J lost 4; bases outside the gene matches: 16. The germline V gene encodes CDR1 MNHNS and CDR2 SASEGT. In DNA form, the CDR3 reads TGTGCCAGTCGCGACAGCAGCGCGGGAGGGCCGTACGAGCAGTACTTC. Its protein product is CASRDSSAGGPYEQYF.

J is TRBJ2-1 and V is TRBV6-2 or TRBV6-3, with 10 bases lining up with TRBD2. CDR1 and CDR2 from the germline V gene are MNHEY and SVGEGT. After removal of 2 bases from V and 9 bases from J, the junction contained 16 bases not matched to a gene. The CDR3 extends over 18 amino acids. CDR3 sequence reads: CASSYGFGVLAGAAEQFF. In DNA form, the CDR3 reads TGTGCCAGCAGTTACGGATTTGGGGTTCTAGCGGGAGCGGCTGAGCAGTTCTTC.

The genes are TRBV6-8 and TRBJ2-3, with 8 nucleotides matching TRBD1. Looked up from germline, CDR1 is MNHGY and CDR2 is SAAAGT. This CDR3 has 16 residues. V lost 2 bases and J lost 1; bases outside the gene matches: 5. The CDR3 DNA follows: TGTGCCAGCAGTTACGTTCTGGGACAGGGCACAGATACGCAGTATTTT. It is translated as CASSYVLGQGTDTQYF.

J is TRBJ2-3 and V is TRBV20-1; TRBD2 might be the D (6 bases). The V and J ends lost 3 bases and 2 bases respectively, with 9 bases between them. Germline CDR1 DFQATT, CDR2 SNEGSKA (reference sequence). The CDR3 covers 13 residues. The CDR3 DNA reads TGCAGTGCTAGGACGGGAGTCACAGATACGCAGTATTTT. It yields the protein CSARTGVTDTQYF.

This clonotype was seen a handful of times. The CDR3, as DNA: TGTGCCAGCAGGGAGAGCGGATTTCAAGAGACCCAGTACTTC. It yields the protein CASRESGFQETQYF. V is TRBV6-6 and J is TRBJ2-5; D might be TRBD2 (5 bases). The CDR3 contains 14 residues. Germline CDR1 MNHNY, CDR2 SVGAGI (reference sequence). Trimming pared 6 bases from V and 2 bases from J, leaving 13 bases between.

There are many counts of this clonotype. The genes are TRBV12-3 or TRBV12-4 and TRBJ2-2, with D maybe TRBD1 (6 bases). The CDR3 totals 16 residues. Deletions cut 8 bases from V and 7 bases from J, with 23 bases between. The CDR3 reads CASCKGTPSFGGELFF. The CDR3 coding sequence is TGTGCCAGCTGTAAAGGGACACCTTCTTTCGGCGGGGAGCTGTTTTTT.